This is a list of T cell receptor beta chains from one sample in a study of siplizumab effects on memory and regulatory T cells. Clones were sequenced by immunoSEQ multiplex PCR, and TCRdb holds only the in-frame ones, with some missing. The sample records tens of thousands of clones, around 96% being singletons. The specimen sequenced was naive CD8+ T cells sorted from blood. These receptors were obtained from a human donor in good health. CDR3s include the opening cysteine and the closing phenylalanine or tryptophan. A D gene is named only where the DNA matches it firmly. Not all rows give a size; the values are once, few, many and, for expanded clones, a class.

v_gene	abundance	j_gene	d_gene	CDR3nt	CDR3aa
TRBV29-1	NA	TRBJ1-1	TRBD1	TGCAGCGTCATACAGGGGGCGACTGAAGCTTTCTTT	CSVIQGATEAFF
TRBV11-3	NA	TRBJ2-3	TRBD2	TGTGCCAGCAGCTTATTAGGCGGGGGGGCGAATACGCAGTATTTT	CASSLLGGGANTQYF
TRBV7-8	NA	TRBJ2-1	TRBD2	TGTGCCAGCAGCTCACTAGCGGGGGGGCCCAATGAGCAGTTCTTC	CASSSLAGGPNEQFF
TRBV6-1	NA	TRBJ2-4	TRBD2	TGTGCCAGCAGTGAAGGCTTGTTGAAGCTAGCGGGTAGGGACATTCAGTACTTC	CASSEGLLKLAGRDIQYF
TRBV27	NA	TRBJ1-1	NA	TGTGCCAGCAGTGTTCGTGGAGGGGGGGAAGCTTTCTTT	CASSVRGGGEAFF
TRBV19	NA	TRBJ1-2	NA	TGTGCCAGTAGTATGGCAGCCAACCACCACTATGGCTACACCTTC	CASSMAANHHYGYTF
TRBV7-9	NA	TRBJ2-3	TRBD2	TGTGCCAGCAGCCGGACTAGCGGGGGGATGATAGATACGCAGTATTTT	CASSRTSGGMIDTQYF
TRBV18	once	TRBJ2-7	NA	TGTGCCAGCTCACCTACTGGTGGTTCCTACGAGCAGTACTTC	CASSPTGGSYEQYF
TRBV7-8	NA	TRBJ2-7	TRBD1	TGTGCCAGCAGCCCACAGACAGGGACCTCCTACGAGCAGTACTTC	CASSPQTGTSYEQYF
TRBV27	NA	TRBJ2-7	NA	TGTGCCAGCAGTTTAAGTGGGGGCAAAGCCTACGAGCAGTACTTC	CASSLSGGKAYEQYF
TRBV13	NA	TRBJ2-5	NA	TGTGCCAGCAGCTTAGGCGCGGCCGTGGGTCCCCAGTACTTC	CASSLGAAVGPQYF
TRBV19	NA	TRBJ2-7	NA	TGTGCCAGTATAGGGTCCGAGGGGGGCTACGAGCAGTACTTC	CASIGSEGGYEQYF
TRBV19	NA	TRBJ2-5	TRBD1	TGTGCCAGTAGTAGTCTTACGGGACAGGGGATAGAGACCCAGTACTTC	CASSSLTGQGIETQYF
TRBV7-9	NA	TRBJ1-2	NA	TGTGCCAGCAGCTTACCAGGGCAGGGCTATGGCTACACCTTC	CASSLPGQGYGYTF
TRBV25-1	NA	TRBJ2-1	NA	TGTGCCAGCAGTATCTTGGGGGGAAGCTCCTACAATGAGCAGTTCTTC	CASSILGGSSYNEQFF
TRBV4-1	NA	TRBJ1-2	TRBD1	TGCGCCAGCAGCCAAGATCGACAGGGGGCGGGCGGCTACACCTTC	CASSQDRQGAGGYTF
TRBV7-3	NA	TRBJ2-2	NA	TGTGCCAGCAGCTTTCCGGCGAAGGGGACAAACACCGGGGAGCTGTTTTTT	CASSFPAKGTNTGELFF
TRBV5-1	NA	TRBJ2-1	TRBD1	TGCGCCAGCAGGGGGACAGGGGAGAATGAGCAGTTCTTC	CASRGTGENEQFF
TRBV27	NA	TRBJ2-3	NA	TGTGCCAGCAGTTTCGGGACATTAGCCACAGATACGCAGTATTTT	CASSFGTLATDTQYF
TRBV5-1	once	TRBJ2-7	NA	TGCGCCAGCAGAATCAGCTACGAGCAGTACTTC	CASRISYEQYF
TRBV28	NA	TRBJ2-1	NA	TGTGCCATTCGGGAGCTAGCACCGAGCTCCTACAATGAGCAGTTCTTC	CAIRELAPSSYNEQFF
TRBV9	NA	TRBJ2-5	TRBD2	TGTGCCAGCAGCGCCTATAGCGGGGGCGGGGAGACCCAGTACTTC	CASSAYSGGGETQYF
TRBV6-1	once	TRBJ2-7	NA	TGTGCCAGCCGTGTGCCCCAGGGACAGTACTTC	CASRVPQGQYF
TRBV6-5	NA	TRBJ2-5	TRBD2	TGTGCCAGCAGTTACGCCGGGACTAGCGGGGGAGAGACCCAGTACTTC	CASSYAGTSGGETQYF
TRBV28	NA	TRBJ2-7	NA	TGTGCCAGCAGTTTAGGGGTAAAGGGGGGAATTTCGGGTGAGCAGTACTTC	CASSLGVKGGISGEQYF
TRBV5-6	NA	TRBJ2-5	NA	TGTGCCAGCAAACAGGAAGCCCAAGAGACCCAGTACTTC	CASKQEAQETQYF
TRBV27	NA	TRBJ1-5	NA	TGTGCCAGCAGTTTAGTAGGGGTGGATCAGCCCCAGCATTTT	CASSLVGVDQPQHF
TRBV7-3	NA	TRBJ2-2	NA	TGTGCCAGCAGCTTACACACTCCGAACACCGGGGAGCTGTTTTTT	CASSLHTPNTGELFF
TRBV19	NA	TRBJ1-2	NA	TGTGCCAGTACGTTAACGGGGGCGCTTGGCTACACCTTC	CASTLTGALGYTF
TRBV10-1	NA	TRBJ2-5	TRBD1	TGCGCCAGCAGTGCCCAGGGGGCTGGAGAGACCCAGTACTTC	CASSAQGAGETQYF
TRBV27	NA	TRBJ2-7	TRBD2	TGTGCCAGCAGTGGCGGGGGGTCCCAAGAGCAGTACTTC	CASSGGGSQEQYF
TRBV2	NA	TRBJ1-1	TRBD1	TGTGCCAGCACCCAGGGGGGTTATGGGGATGAAGCTTTCTTT	CASTQGGYGDEAFF
TRBV6-4	NA	TRBJ2-1	NA	TGTGCCAGCAGTGACTCAGGGGGGTCTGGTGAGCAGTTCTTC	CASSDSGGSGEQFF
TRBV28	NA	TRBJ2-3	NA	TGTGCCAGCAGGGGGGCTGATACGCAGTATTTT	CASRGADTQYF
TRBV27	NA	TRBJ2-7	NA	TGTGCCAGCAGACATATTAGGCAGGGGCCTTTCGAGCAGTACTTC	CASRHIRQGPFEQYF
TRBV7-5	once	TRBJ2-6	NA	TGTGTCAGAACCGTAATCCGGGACAGGGTTCGCTCTGGGGCCAACGTCCTGACTTTC	CVRTVIRDRVRSGANVLTF
TRBV4-1	NA	TRBJ2-1	NA	TGCGCCAGCAGCCGGTATCACAGGGAGTCGTACAATGGGCAGTTCTTC	CASSRYHRESYNGQFF
TRBV29-1	NA	TRBJ2-2	NA	TGCAGCGTCCCGAGACCGAACACCGGGGAGCTGTTTTTT	CSVPRPNTGELFF
TRBV4-1	NA	TRBJ1-5	NA	TGCGCCAGCAGCCAGGGGGTGGTGGGGAATCAGCCCCAGCATTTT	CASSQGVVGNQPQHF
TRBV7-8	NA	TRBJ1-1	TRBD1	TGTGCCAGCAGCTTAATGGGACAGGGGGGAGAGGCTTTCTTT	CASSLMGQGGEAFF
TRBV5-6	NA	TRBJ2-2	NA	TGTGCCAGCAGCTTGGTACGGGGCACCGGGGAGCTGTTTTTT	CASSLVRGTGELFF
TRBV19	NA	TRBJ2-1	TRBD2	TGTGCCAGTAGTCCTAGCGGGACCTCCAATGAGCAGTTCTTC	CASSPSGTSNEQFF
TRBV5-1	NA	TRBJ2-7	NA	TGCGCCAGCAGCTTGGGGGCCTCCTACGAGCAGTACTTC	CASSLGASYEQYF
TRBV9	NA	TRBJ2-5	NA	TGTGCCAGCAGCGTAGCGGCAGGGACGGACTTTTGGGAGACCCAGTACTTC	CASSVAAGTDFWETQYF
TRBV4-1	NA	TRBJ2-5	NA	TGCGCCAGCAGCCAATCTGAGTTAGACCAAGAGACCCAGTACTTC	CASSQSELDQETQYF
TRBV10-3	NA	TRBJ2-2	NA	TGTGCCATCAGTGAGTCTTCGCCCTCGGCCGGGGAGCTGTTTTTT	CAISESSPSAGELFF
TRBV11-2	NA	TRBJ1-1	NA	TGTGCCAGCAGCTTCGCAGGGATGGGCACTGAAGCTTTCTTT	CASSFAGMGTEAFF
TRBV4-3	NA	TRBJ2-7	NA	TGCGCCAGCAGCCAAGGTGGCAGACCTGGTGACGAGCAGTACTTC	CASSQGGRPGDEQYF
TRBV9	NA	TRBJ2-2	NA	TGTGCCTGTGGGCGTGGTCCCGGGGAGCTGTTTTTT	CACGRGPGELFF
TRBV4-1	NA	TRBJ2-5	NA	TGCGCCAGCAGCCAAGTCATGCCCGGGGAGACCCAGTACTTC	CASSQVMPGETQYF
TRBV18	NA	TRBJ2-3	NA	TGTGCCAGCTCACCCCCAGAGGGGGGGGTTCGAACGGATACGCAGTATTTT	CASSPPEGGVRTDTQYF
TRBV4-3	NA	TRBJ2-7	TRBD1	TGCGCCAGCAGCCAAGGCAGGGGGCTTTACGAGCAGTACTTC	CASSQGRGLYEQYF
TRBV19	NA	TRBJ1-1	NA	TGTGCCAGTAGGGTATGGGGATCCGAAGCTTTCTTT	CASRVWGSEAFF
TRBV5-6	NA	TRBJ1-1	NA	TGTGCCAGCAGCTTGGGTTTAGGGAAAACTGAAGCTTTCTTT	CASSLGLGKTEAFF
TRBV4-1	NA	TRBJ2-1	TRBD2	TGCGCCAGCAGCCAAGATCGGCTAGCGGACTACAATGAGCAGTTCTTC	CASSQDRLADYNEQFF
TRBV21-1	NA	TRBJ1-2	NA	TGTGCCAGCAGCAAGAAGCCTACAGGGTTCTATGGCTACACCTTC	CASSKKPTGFYGYTF